This T cell receptor (beta chain) appears in the sequencing data of a study of cytomegalovirus exposure and HLA in healthy donors. Only in-frame clones appear in the TCRdb table, and some are missing; sequencing was by immunoSEQ multiplex PCR. Counted here are 250,000 to 400,000 clones, approximately 86% occurring once; the ten biggest clones make up roughly 0.88%. This CDR3 contains 15 residues. Germline assignment: CDR1 MDHEN and CDR2 SYDVKM. V lost 3 bases, J lost 1 base, and 3 bases stayed unmatched. The source is a man aged 25 to 45 in good health and CMV-seronegative. Sequencing was done on a sample of PBMCs. The V gene is TRBV28, the J gene TRBJ2-3; 8 bases fit TRBD2. The CDR3 DNA reads TGTGCCAGCAGTTTCGCGCGGGGGGGCACAGATACGCAGTATTTT. Its translation: CASSFARGGTDTQYF.